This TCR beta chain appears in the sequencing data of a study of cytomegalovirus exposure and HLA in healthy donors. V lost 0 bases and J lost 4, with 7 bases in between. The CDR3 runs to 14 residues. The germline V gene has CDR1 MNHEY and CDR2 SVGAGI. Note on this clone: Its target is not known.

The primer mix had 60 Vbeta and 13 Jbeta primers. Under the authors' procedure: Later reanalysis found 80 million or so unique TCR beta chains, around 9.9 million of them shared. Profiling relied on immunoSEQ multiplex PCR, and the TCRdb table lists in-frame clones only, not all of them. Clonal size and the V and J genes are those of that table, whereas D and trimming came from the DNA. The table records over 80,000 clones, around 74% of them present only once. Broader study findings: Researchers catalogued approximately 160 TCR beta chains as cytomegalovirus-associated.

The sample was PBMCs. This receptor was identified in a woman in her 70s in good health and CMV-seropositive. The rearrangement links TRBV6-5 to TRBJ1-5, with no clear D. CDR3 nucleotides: TGTGCCAGCAGTTACTCGACACCGAATCAGCCCCAGCATTTT. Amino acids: CASSYSTPNQPQHF.